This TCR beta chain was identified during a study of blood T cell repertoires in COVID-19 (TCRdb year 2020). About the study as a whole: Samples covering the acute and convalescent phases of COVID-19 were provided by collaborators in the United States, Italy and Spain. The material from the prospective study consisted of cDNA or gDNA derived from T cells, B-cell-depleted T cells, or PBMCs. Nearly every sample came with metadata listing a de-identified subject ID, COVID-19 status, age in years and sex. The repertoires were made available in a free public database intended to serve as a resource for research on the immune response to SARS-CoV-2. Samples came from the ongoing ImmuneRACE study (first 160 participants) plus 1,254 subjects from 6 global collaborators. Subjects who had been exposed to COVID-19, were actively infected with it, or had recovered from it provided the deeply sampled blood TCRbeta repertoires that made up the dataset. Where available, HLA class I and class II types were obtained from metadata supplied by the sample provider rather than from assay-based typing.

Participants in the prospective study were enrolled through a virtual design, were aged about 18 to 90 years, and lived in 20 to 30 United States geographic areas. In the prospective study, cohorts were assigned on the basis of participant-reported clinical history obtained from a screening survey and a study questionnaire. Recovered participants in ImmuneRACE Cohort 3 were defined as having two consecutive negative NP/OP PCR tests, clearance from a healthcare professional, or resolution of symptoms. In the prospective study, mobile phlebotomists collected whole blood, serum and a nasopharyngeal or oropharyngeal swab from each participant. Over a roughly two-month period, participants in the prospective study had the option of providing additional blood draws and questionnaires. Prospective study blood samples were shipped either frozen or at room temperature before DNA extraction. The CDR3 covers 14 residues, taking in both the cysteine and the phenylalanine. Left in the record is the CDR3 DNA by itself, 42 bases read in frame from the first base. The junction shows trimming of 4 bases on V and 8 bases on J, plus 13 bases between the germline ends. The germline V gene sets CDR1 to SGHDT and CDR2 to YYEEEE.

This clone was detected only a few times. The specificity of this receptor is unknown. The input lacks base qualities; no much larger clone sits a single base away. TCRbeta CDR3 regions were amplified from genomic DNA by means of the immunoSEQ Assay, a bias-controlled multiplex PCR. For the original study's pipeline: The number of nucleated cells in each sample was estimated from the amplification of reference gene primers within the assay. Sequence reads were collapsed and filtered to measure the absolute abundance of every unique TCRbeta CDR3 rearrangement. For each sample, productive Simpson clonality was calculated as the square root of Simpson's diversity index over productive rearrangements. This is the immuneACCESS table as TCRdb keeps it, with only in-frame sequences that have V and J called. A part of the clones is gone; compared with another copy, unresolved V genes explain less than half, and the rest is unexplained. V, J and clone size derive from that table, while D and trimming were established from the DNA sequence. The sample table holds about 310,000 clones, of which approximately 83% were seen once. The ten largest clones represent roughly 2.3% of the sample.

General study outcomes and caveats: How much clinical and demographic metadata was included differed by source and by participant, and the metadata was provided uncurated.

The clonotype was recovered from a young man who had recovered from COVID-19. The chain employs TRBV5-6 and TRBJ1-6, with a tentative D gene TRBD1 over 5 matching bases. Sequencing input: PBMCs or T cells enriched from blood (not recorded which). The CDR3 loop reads CASSQVGLYSPLHF. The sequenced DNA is TGTGCCAGCAGCCAAGTGGGGCTATATTCACCCCTCCACTTT.